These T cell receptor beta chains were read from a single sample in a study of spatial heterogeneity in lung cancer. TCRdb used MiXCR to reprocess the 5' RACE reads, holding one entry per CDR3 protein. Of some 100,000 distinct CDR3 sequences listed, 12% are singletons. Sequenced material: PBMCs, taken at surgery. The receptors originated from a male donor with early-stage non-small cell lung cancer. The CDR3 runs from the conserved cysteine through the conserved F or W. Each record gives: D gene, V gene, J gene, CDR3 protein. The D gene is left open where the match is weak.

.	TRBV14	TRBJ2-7	CASSYDTVRYEQYF
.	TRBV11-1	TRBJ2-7	CASSVTPYEQYF
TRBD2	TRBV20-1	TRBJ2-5	CSASRGSEETQYF
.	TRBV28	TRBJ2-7	CASRTSYEQYF
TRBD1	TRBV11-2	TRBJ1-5	CASSLVQRTGGQPQHF
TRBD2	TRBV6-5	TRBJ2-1	CASSRIAGGHNEQFF
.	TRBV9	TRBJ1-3	CASSVQSSGNTIYF
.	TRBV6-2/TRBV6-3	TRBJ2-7	CASMGRYYEQYF
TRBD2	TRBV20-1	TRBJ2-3	CSARLAGGHHTQYF
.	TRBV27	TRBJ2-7	CASSTYEQYF
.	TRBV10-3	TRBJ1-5	CAIALGDNQPQHF
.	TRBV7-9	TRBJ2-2	CASSLRKRNTGELFF
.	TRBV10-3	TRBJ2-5	CAISEGRQETQYF
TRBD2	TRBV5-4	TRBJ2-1	CASSSRLAGYNEQFF
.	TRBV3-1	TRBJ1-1	CASSGSGIMNTEAFF
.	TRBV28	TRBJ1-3	CASSSGISGNTIYF
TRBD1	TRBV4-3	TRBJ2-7	CASSQGTGGSYEQYF
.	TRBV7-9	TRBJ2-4	CASSLEGGTKNIQYF
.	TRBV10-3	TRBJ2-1	CATGSSGTNEQFF
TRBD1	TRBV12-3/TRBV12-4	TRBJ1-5	CASRIGQGFNQPQHF
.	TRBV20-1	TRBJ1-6	CSAPDTFRSPLHF
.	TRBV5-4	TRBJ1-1	CASSSGRMNTEAFF
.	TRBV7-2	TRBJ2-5	CASSSERGEETQYF
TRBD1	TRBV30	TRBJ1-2	CAQGANYGYTF
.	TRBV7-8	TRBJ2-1	CASSLVSFGVISYNEQFF
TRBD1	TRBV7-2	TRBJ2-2	CASSLRSRTGNTGELFF
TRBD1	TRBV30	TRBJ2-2	CALAPDRGGYTGELFF
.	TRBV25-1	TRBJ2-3	CASSDGGASPPDTQYF
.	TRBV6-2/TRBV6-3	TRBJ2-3	CASTRQLGTDTQYF
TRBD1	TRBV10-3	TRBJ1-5	CAIGNRGRDQPQHF
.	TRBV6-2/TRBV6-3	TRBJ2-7	CASSYGGAVLSYEQYF
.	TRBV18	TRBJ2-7	CASSLATGANEQYF
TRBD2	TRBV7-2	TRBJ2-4	CASSTTSGGYIQYF
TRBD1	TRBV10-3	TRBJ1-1	CAISAHTGTGLLNTEAFF
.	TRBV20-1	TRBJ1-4	CSAPRMRTNEKLFF
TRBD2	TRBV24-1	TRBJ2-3	CATSDSRTSFGRDTQYF
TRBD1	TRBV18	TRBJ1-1	CASSPRTGENTEAFF
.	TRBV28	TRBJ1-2	CASSLVSANYGYTF
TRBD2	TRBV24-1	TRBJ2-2	CATSVLAGKDTGELFF
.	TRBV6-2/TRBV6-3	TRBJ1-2	CASSYMTGPRYGYTF
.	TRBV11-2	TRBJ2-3	CASSLFGSTDTQYF
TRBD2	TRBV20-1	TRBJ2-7	CSARTSGRRQDEQYF
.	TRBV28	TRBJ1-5	CASRATTSNQPQHF
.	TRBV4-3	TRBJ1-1	CASSRNRDTEAFF
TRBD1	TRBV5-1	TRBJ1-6	CASSLRQGSGSPLHF
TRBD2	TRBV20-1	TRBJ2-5	CSAREASGRGETQYF
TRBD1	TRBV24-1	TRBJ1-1	CATRVGQGNTEAFF
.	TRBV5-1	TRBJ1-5	CASSLEGNSNQPQHF
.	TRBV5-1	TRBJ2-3	CASSLGDPRGTDTQYF
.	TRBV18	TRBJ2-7	CASSRSAPVSPYEQYF
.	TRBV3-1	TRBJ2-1	CASSRDEGSEQFF
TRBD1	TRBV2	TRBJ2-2	CASNGQGYTGELFF
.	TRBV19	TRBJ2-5	CASSMVWGDETQYF
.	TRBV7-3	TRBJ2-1	CASSLRRGNEQFF
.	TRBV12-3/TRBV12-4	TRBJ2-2	CASSLMPGELFF